These 10 T cell receptor beta chains came from one sample sequenced in a study of blood T cell repertoires in COVID-19. Profiling relied on immunoSEQ multiplex PCR, and the TCRdb table lists in-frame clones only, not all of them. The sample lists about 300,000 clones, roughly nine tenths seen once, with approximately 2% in the top ten. The sequencing input was peripheral blood. The receptor set was obtained from a woman under 40 with COVID-19, enrolled during active disease.

J is TRBJ1-1 and V is TRBV6-5; D might be TRBD1 (5 bases). Germline CDR1 is MNHEY and CDR2 is SVGAGI. The V gene lost 6 bases and the J gene lost 5 bases, with 16 bases spanning the gap. The CDR3 totals 14 residues. The CDR3 sequence: CASRFVQVGTEAFF. CDR3 in DNA: TGTGCCAGCAGATTCGTACAGGTTGGGACTGAAGCTTTCTTT.

This rearrangement joins TRBV11-2 to TRBJ1-3; maybe TRBD1 (6 bases). The V gene lost 0 bases and the J gene lost 2 bases, with 11 bases spanning the gap. Germline V CDR1 and CDR2: SGHAT, FQNNGV. The CDR3 is 16 amino acids. CDR3 sequence (DNA): TGTGCCAGCAGCTTAGAGAGGGGGGGCACTGGAAACACCATATATTTT. It codes for CASSLERGGTGNTIYF.

The genes are TRBV6-5 and TRBJ1-3; D is unclear. CDR1 is MNHEY, CDR2 SVGAGI, per germline. Trimming stripped 6 bases from V and 4 bases from J, with 13 bases between. The CDR3 contains 14 residues. CDR3 coding DNA: TGTGCCAGCAGCGCCTCGGGTGCCGGAAACACCATATATTTT. Its protein is CASSASGAGNTIYF.

The V call is TRBV6-2 or TRBV6-3, the J call TRBJ2-7; the match to TRBD2 covers 7 bases. CDR1 is MNHEY and CDR2 is SVGEGT in the germline V gene. The ends lost 2 bases at V and 1 base at J; junction bases unmatched: 5. This CDR3 comprises 15 residues. This CDR3 is CASSYRLGGSYEQYF. CDR3 nucleotide sequence: TGTGCCAGCAGTTACAGGTTGGGGGGGTCCTACGAGCAGTACTTC.

V usage is TRBV27 and J usage is TRBJ2-5; D ambiguous. Trimming shortened V by 3 bases and J by 3 bases, and 11 bases separated the two germline ends. Per germline, CDR1 MNHEY and CDR2 SMNVEV (reference sequence). This CDR3 contains 14 residues. The chain's CDR3 is CASSLTPTKETQYF. The CDR3 nucleotides read TGTGCCAGCAGTTTGACTCCGACGAAAGAGACCCAGTACTTC.

The CDR3 here is CASTGCEQFF. Written as DNA, the CDR3 is TGTGCCAGCACCGGTTGTGAGCAGTTCTTC. The chain recombines TRBV6-7 with TRBJ2-1, with D uncertain. TRBV6-7 is annotated as an ORF whose role is uncertain. Trimming removed 7 bases from V and 9 bases from J, with 7 bases in between. The CDR3 covers 10 residues.

The chain carries TRBV7-2 and TRBJ1-5; possibly TRBD1 for D (6 bases). Germline CDR1 and CDR2: SGHTA and FQGNSA. V shed 5 bases and J shed 7 bases, with 21 bases lying between them. The CDR3 consists of 16 residues. CDR3 coding DNA: TGTGCCAGCAGCCTCTCACGGGGGGGCCATTTGCAGCCCCAGCATTTT. Residues: CASSLSRGGHLQPQHF.

This clone came up once. This rearrangement joins TRBV5-5 to TRBJ1-5; possibly TRBD1 for D (6 bases). Germline V gene sequence: CDR1 SGHKS, CDR2 YYEKEE (reference sequence). V was clipped by 2 bases and J by 0 bases, with 9 bases between them. The CDR3 is 15 residues long. This chain's CDR3 is CASSFAGDSNQPQHF. CDR3 DNA: TGTGCCAGCAGCTTCGCAGGGGATAGCAATCAGCCCCAGCATTTT.

This chain links TRBV5-6 with TRBJ2-3; D is perhaps TRBD2 (5 bases). CDR1 is SGHDT, CDR2 YYEEEE, per germline. The V end lost 4 bases, the J end lost 0 bases, and 15 bases lay between the germline ends. The CDR3 totals 16 residues. CDR3 nucleotide sequence: TGTGCCAGCAGCCGGACGGGTGGGGAGAGCACAGATACGCAGTATTTT. Protein sequence: CASSRTGGESTDTQYF.

J is TRBJ2-5 and V is TRBV2; 9 positions agree with TRBD2. J was trimmed by 1 base and V by 4 bases; bases with no gene match: 10. This CDR3 spans 17 amino acids. CDR1 is SNHLY, CDR2 FYNNEI, per germline. The CDR3 protein is CASSGGRLAGPQETQYF. The CDR3 DNA reads as TGTGCCAGCAGTGGTGGCAGGCTAGCGGGGCCCCAAGAGACCCAGTACTTC.